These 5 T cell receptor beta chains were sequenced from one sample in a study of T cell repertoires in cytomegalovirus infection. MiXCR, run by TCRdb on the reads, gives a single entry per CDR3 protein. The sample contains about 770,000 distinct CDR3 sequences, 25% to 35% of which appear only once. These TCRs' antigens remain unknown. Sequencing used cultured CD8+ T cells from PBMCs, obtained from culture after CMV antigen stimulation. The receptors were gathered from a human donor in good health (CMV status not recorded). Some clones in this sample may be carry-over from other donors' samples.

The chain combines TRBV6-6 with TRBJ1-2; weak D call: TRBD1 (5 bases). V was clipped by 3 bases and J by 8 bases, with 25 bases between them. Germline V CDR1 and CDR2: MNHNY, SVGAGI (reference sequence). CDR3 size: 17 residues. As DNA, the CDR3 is TGTGCCAGCAGTTATTTACAGGACATACAATTTGAAGTGGGCTACACCTTC. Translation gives CASSYLQDIQFEVGYTF.

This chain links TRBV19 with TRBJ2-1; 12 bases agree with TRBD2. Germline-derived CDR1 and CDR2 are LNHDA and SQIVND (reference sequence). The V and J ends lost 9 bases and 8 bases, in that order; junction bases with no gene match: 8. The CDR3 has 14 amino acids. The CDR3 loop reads CASTLAGGPYEQFF. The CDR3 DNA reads TGTGCCAGCACCCTAGCGGGGGGGCCCTATGAGCAGTTCTTC.

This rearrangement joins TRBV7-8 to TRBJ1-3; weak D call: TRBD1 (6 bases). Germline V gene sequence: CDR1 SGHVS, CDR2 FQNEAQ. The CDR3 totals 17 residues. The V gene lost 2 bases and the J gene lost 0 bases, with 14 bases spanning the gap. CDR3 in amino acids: CASSLRTASSSGNTIYF. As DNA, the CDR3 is TGTGCCAGCAGCTTAAGGACAGCCTCTAGCTCTGGAAACACCATATATTTT.

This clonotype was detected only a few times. CDR3 region: CASSFSGVREQFF. CDR3 in DNA: TGTGCCAGCAGCTTTAGCGGGGTTAGAGAGCAGTTCTTC. The chain is built from TRBV7-9 and TRBJ2-1; TRBD2 matches at 8 bases. The CDR3 extends over 13 amino acids. Germline CDR1 SEHNR, CDR2 FQNEAQ (reference sequence). V was clipped by 3 bases and J by 10 bases; unmatched bases: 5. Full variable domain (missing parts from reference TRBV7-9 and TRBJ2-1): DTGVSQNPRHKITKRGQNVTFRCDPISEHNRLYWYRQTLGQGPEFLTYFQNEAQLEKSRLLSDRFSAERPKGSFSTLEIQRTEQGDSAMYLCASSFSGVREQFFGPGTRLTVL.

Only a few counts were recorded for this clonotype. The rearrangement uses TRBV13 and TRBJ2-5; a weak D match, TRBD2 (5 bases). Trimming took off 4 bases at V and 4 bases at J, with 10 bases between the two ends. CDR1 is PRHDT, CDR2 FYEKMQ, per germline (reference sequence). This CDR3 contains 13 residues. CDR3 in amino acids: CASSSARGETQYF. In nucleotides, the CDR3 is TGTGCCAGCAGCTCGGCTCGGGGAGAGACCCAGTACTTC.